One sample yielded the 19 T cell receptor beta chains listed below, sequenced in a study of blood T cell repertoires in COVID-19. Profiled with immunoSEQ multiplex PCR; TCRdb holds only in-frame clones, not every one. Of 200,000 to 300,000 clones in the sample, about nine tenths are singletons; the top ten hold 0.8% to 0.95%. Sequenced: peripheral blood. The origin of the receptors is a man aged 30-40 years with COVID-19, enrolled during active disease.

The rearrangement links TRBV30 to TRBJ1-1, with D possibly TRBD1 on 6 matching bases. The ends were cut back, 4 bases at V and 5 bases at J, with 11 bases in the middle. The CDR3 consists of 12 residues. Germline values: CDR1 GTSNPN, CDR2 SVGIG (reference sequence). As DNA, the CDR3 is TGTGCCTGGACAGGGGTTGGAACTGAAGCTTTCTTT. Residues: CAWTGVGTEAFF.

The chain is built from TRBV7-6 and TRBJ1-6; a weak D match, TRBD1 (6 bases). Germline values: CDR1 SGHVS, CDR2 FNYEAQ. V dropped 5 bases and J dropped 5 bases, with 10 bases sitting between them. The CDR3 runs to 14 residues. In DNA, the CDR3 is TGTGCCAGCAGCCCCGGACAGCATAATTCACCCCTCCACTTT. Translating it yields CASSPGQHNSPLHF.

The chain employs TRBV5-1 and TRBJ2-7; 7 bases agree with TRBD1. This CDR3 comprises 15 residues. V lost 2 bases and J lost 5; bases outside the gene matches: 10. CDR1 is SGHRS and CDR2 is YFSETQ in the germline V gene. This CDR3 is CASSLEPGQLNEQYF. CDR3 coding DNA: TGCGCCAGCAGCTTAGAGCCGGGACAGTTAAACGAGCAGTACTTC.

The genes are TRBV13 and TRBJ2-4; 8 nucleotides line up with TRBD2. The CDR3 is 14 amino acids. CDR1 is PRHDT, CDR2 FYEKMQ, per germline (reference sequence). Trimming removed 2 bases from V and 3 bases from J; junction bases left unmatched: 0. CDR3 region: CASSLRGGKNIQYF. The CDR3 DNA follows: TGTGCCAGCAGCTTACGGGGGGGCAAAAACATTCAGTACTTC.

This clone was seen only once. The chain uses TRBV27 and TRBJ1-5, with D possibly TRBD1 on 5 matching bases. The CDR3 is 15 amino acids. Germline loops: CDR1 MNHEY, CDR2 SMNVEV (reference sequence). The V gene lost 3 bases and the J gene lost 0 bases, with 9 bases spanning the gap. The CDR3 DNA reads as TGTGCCAGCAGTTTCGCAGGGTCTAGCAATCAGCCCCAGCATTTT. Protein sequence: CASSFAGSSNQPQHF.

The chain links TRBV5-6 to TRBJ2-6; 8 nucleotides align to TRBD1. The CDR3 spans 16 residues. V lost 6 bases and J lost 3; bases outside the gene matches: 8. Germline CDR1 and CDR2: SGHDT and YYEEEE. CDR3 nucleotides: TGTGCCAGCATCCGGACAGGGAAGATTGGGGCCAACGTCCTGACTTTC. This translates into CASIRTGKIGANVLTF.

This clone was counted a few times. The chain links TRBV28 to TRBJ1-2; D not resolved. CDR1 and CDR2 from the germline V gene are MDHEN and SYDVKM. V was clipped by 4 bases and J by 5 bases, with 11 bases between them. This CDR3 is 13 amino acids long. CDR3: CASSSAAAYGYTF. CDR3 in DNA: TGTGCCAGCAGTTCGGCGGCAGCTTATGGCTACACCTTC.

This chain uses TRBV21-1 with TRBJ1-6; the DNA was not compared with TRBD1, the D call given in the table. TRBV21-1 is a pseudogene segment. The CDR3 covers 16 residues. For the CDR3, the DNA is TGTGCCAGCAGCAACCGGGACAGGGTTGTCGGTTCACCCCTCCACTTT. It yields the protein CASSNRDRVVGSPLHF.

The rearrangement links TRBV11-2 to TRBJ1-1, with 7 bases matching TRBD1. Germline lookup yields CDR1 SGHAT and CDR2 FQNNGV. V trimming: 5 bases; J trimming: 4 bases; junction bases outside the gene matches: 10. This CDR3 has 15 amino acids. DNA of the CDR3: TGTGCCAGCAGCGACAGACAGGGCCTCGGCACTGAAGCTTTCTTT. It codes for CASSDRQGLGTEAFF.

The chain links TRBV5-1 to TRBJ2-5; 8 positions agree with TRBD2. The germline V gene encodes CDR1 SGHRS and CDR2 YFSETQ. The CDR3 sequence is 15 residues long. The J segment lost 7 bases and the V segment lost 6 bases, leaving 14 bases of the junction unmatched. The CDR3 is CASTPPAGGSVTQYF. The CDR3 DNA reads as TGCGCCAGCACCCCCCCGGCGGGGGGATCGGTGACCCAGTACTTC.

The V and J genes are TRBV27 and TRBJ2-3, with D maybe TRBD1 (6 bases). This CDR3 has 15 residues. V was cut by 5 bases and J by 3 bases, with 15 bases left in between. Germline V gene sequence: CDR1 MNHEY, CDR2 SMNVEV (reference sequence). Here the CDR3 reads CASSPTPDRTDTQYF. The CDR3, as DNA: TGTGCCAGCAGTCCCACGCCGGACAGAACAGATACGCAGTATTTT.

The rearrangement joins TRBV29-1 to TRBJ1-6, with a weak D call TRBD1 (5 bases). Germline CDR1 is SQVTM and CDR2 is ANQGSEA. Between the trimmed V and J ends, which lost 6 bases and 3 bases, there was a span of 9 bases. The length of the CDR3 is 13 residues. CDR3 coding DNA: TGCAGCGTCCAAACAGGCTATAATTCACCCCTCCACTTT. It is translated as CSVQTGYNSPLHF.

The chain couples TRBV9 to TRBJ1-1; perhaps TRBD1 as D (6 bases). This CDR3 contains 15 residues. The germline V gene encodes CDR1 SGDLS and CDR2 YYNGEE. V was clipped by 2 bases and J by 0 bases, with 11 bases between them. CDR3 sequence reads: CASSVGRGLNTEAFF. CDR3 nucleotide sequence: TGTGCCAGCAGCGTTGGCAGGGGACTGAACACTGAAGCTTTCTTT.

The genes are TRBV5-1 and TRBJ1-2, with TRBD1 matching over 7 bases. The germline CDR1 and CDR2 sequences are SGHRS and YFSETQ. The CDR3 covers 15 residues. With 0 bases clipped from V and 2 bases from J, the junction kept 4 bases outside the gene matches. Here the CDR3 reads CASSLAGTDNYGYTF. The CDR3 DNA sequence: TGCGCCAGCAGCTTGGCCGGGACAGACAACTATGGCTACACCTTC.

CDR3 in DNA: TGTGCCAGCTCACCGTCAATAGTGGAGGGCCGGGCAGATACGCAGTATTTT. Protein: CASSPSIVEGRADTQYF. The genes are TRBV18 and TRBJ2-3, with a tentative D call TRBD2 (6 bases). Trimming took off 3 bases at V and 4 bases at J, with 20 bases between the two ends. The CDR3 contains 17 residues. In germline, CDR1 is KGHSH, CDR2 LQKENI.

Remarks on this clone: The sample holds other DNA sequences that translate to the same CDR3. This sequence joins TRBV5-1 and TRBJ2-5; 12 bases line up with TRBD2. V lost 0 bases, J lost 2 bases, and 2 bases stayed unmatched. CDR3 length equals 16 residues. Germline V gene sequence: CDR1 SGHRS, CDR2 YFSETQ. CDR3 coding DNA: TGCGCCAGCAGCTTGGCGCTAGCGGGGGGGCAAGAGACCCAGTACTTC. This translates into CASSLALAGGQETQYF. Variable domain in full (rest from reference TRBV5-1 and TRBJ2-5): KAGVTQTPRYLIKTRGQQVTLSCSPISGHRSVSWYQQTPGQGLQFLFEYFSETQRNKGNFPGRFSGRQFSNSRSEMNVSTLELGDSALYLCASSLALAGGQETQYFGPGTRLLVL.

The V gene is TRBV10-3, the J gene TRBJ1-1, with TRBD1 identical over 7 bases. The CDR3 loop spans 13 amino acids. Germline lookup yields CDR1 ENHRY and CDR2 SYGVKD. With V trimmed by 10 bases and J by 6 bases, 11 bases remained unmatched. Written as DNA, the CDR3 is TGTGCCACCCAATCCAGGGGGGAATCTGAAGCTTTCTTT. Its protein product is CATQSRGESEAFF.

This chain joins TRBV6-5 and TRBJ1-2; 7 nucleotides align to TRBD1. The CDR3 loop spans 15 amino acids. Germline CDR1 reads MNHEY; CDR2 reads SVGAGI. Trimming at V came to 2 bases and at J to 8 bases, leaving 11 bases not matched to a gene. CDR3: CASSYVDRPTAGYTF. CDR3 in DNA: TGTGCCAGCAGTTACGTGGACAGGCCCACCGCGGGCTACACCTTC.

Here the CDR3 DNA reads TGTGCCAGCAGTAACCACAGATTAGCCAAAAACATTCAGTACTTC. Protein sequence: CASSNHRLAKNIQYF. The chain carries TRBV6-5 and TRBJ2-4; unclear D gene. CDR3 size: 15 residues. The ends were cut back, 5 bases at V and 0 bases at J, with 11 bases in the middle. Germline lookup yields CDR1 MNHEY and CDR2 SVGAGI.